This is a list of T cell receptor beta chains from one sample in a study of identical twins. MiXCR, applied by TCRdb to the 5' RACE reads, yields one record per CDR3 protein. The sample lists 650,000 to 750,000 distinct CDR3 sequences, 21% seen once, with over 4% in the top ten. This sample also belongs to another study, concerning T cells expressing NK-cell markers.

Sample: PBMCs. The origin of the receptors is a young woman in good health. Both conserved end residues are part of each CDR3. Fields, in order: J gene, V gene, CDR3 protein.

J: TRBJ2-1
V: TRBV20-1
CDR3: CSAYRDSPINEQFF

J: TRBJ2-1
V: TRBV9
CDR3: CASSVDVGKGRQFF

J: TRBJ2-4
V: TRBV20-1
CDR3: CSASNSAKNIQYF

J: TRBJ2-7
V: TRBV7-9
CDR3: CASSQAGWGYEQYF

J: TRBJ1-2
V: TRBV6-2/TRBV6-3
CDR3: CASGSGQSYGYTF

J: TRBJ2-1
V: TRBV20-1
CDR3: CSAAPRDLGTSGNNEQFF

J: TRBJ2-3
V: TRBV20-1
CDR3: CSASVGPGTQYF

J: TRBJ2-5
V: TRBV7-2
CDR3: CASSYRTGVQETQYF

J: TRBJ1-4
V: TRBV6-1
CDR3: CASTNGGPGLQKLFF

J: TRBJ2-1
V: TRBV28
CDR3: CASSLSLSGRRDEQFF

J: TRBJ2-2
V: TRBV20-1
CDR3: CSARGAVPGRYTGELFF

J: TRBJ2-7
V: TRBV20-1
CDR3: CSARDPQGAISEQYF

J: TRBJ2-1
V: TRBV7-7
CDR3: CASSLMIGGEDEQFF

J: TRBJ2-7
V: TRBV7-2
CDR3: CASSQGGPSYEQYF

J: TRBJ1-3
V: TRBV9
CDR3: CASKAGNTIYF

J: TRBJ2-7
V: TRBV27
CDR3: CASGRTGPVYEQYF

J: TRBJ1-1
V: TRBV6-2/TRBV6-3
CDR3: CASSYAPDRGRTEAFF

J: TRBJ2-7
V: TRBV12-3/TRBV12-4
CDR3: CASRKFGSNYEQYF

J: TRBJ2-1
V: TRBV5-1
CDR3: CASSLEARIRGPNEQFF

J: TRBJ1-1
V: TRBV12-3/TRBV12-4
CDR3: CASQGSAEAFF

J: TRBJ2-5
V: TRBV11-3
CDR3: CASSFSRTFQETQYF

J: TRBJ2-7
V: TRBV11-2
CDR3: CASSSPGTALGEQYF

J: TRBJ2-1
V: TRBV10-3
CDR3: CATWDSEQFF

J: TRBJ2-1
V: TRBV27
CDR3: CASSLSGLATTNTQFF